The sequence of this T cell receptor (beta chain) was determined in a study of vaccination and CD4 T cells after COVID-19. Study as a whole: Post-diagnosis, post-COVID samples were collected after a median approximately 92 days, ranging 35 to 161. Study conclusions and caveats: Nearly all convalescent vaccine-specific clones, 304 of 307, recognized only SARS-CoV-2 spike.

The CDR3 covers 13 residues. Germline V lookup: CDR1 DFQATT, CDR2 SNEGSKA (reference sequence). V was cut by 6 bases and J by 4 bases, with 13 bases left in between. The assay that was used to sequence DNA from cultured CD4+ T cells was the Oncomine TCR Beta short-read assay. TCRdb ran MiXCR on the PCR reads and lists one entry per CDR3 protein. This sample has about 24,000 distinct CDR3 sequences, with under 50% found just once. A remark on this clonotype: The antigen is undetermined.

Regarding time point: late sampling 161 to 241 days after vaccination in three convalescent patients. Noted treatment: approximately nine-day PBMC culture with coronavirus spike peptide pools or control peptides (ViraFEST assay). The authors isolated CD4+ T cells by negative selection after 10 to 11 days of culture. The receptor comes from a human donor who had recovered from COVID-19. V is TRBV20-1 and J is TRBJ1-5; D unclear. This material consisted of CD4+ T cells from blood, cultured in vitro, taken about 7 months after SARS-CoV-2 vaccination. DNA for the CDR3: TGCAGTGCAGTAAGGTTACATAATCAGCCCCAGCATTTT. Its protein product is CSAVRLHNQPQHF.